The T cell receptor (delta chain) under discussion was sequenced for a study of gamma-delta chains in newborns, infants, children. The wider study: Microbial exposure reportedly drives polyclonal innate γδ T cell expansion after birth.

TCRdb re-called the reads using CATT. The repertoire includes more than 1,500 delta-chain clones, 41% of them detected once, and around 17% sits in the top ten. Remarks on this clone: Other DNA sequences in this sample translate to the same CDR3.

This sequence originates from a child who had a fever. The sequenced sample was blood.

CDR3 loop: CACELLGDNTDKLIF. The CDR3 DNA reads as TGTGCCTGTGAATTACTGGGGGATAACACCGATAAACTCATCTTT. The chain combines TRDV2 with TRDJ1, with 11 bases aligning to TRDD3. Germline trimming cut 4 bases from V and 0 bases from J; bases unmatched to any gene: 3. The CDR3 has 15 residues. Looked up from germline, CDR1 is GEAIGNYY and CDR2 is EKD.